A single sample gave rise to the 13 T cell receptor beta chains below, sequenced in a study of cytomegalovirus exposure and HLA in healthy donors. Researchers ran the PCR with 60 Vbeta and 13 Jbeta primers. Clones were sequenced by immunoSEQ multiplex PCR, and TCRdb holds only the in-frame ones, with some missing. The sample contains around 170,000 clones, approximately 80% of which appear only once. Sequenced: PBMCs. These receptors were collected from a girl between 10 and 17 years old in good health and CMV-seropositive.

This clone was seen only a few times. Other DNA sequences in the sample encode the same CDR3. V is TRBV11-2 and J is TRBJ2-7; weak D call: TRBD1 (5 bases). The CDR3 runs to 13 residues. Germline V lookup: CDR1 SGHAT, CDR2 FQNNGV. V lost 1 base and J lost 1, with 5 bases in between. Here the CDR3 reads CASSLGQSYEQYF. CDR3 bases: TGTGCCAGCAGCTTAGGACAGTCCTACGAGCAGTACTTC.

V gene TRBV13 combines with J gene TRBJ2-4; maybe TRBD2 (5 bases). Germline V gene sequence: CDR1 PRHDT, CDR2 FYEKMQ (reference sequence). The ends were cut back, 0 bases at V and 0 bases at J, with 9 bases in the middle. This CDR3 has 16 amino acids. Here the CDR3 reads CASSLGRAGAKNIQYF. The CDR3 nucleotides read TGTGCCAGCAGCTTAGGCCGGGCGGGAGCCAAAAACATTCAGTACTTC.

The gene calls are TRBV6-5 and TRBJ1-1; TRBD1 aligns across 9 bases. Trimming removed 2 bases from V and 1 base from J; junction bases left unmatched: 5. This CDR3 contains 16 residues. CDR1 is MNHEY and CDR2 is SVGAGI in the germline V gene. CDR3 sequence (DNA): TGTGCCAGCAGTTACAGACAGGGGGGGTGGAACACTGAAGCTTTCTTT. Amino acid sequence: CASSYRQGGWNTEAFF.

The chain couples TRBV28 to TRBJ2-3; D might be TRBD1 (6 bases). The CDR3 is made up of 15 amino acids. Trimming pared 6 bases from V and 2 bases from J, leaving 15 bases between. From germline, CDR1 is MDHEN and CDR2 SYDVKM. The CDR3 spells CASSLNQGYTDTQYF. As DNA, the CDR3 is TGTGCCAGCAGCTTGAATCAGGGGTACACAGATACGCAGTATTTT.

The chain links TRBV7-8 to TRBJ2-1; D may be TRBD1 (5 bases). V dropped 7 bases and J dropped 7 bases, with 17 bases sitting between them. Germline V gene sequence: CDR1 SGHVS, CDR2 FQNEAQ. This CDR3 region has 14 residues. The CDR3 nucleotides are TGTGCCAGCACCCCGGAGTGGGGCTTGAATGAGCAGTTCTTC. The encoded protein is CASTPEWGLNEQFF.

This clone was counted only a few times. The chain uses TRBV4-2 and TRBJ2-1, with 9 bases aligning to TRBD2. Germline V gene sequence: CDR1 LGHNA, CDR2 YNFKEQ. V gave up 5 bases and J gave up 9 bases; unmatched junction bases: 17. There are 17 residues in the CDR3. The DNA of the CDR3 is TGTGCCAGCAGCAGGACCCATAGCGGGAGTGGGCTTGGTGAGCAGTTCTTC. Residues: CASSRTHSGSGLGEQFF.

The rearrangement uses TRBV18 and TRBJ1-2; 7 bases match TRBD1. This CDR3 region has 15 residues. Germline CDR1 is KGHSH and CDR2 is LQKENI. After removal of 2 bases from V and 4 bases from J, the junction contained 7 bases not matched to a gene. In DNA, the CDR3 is TGTGCCAGCTCACCAATAGACAGGGACCGCTATGGCTACACCTTC. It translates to CASSPIDRDRYGYTF.

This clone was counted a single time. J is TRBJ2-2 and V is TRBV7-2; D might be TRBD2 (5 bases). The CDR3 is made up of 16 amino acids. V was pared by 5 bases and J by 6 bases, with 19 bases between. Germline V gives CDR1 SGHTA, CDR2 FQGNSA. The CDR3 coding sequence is TGTGCCAGCAGCCCCCGATCGCTAGCCGGTCCCGGGGAGCTGTTTTTT. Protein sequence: CASSPRSLAGPGELFF.

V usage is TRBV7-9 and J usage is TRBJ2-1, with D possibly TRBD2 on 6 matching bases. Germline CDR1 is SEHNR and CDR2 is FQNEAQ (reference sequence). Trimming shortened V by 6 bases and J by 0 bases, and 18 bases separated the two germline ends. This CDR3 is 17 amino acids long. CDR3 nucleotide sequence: TGTGCCAGCAGAAGCGGAGGGTCGGGTGTCTCCTACAATGAGCAGTTCTTC. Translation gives CASRSGGSGVSYNEQFF.

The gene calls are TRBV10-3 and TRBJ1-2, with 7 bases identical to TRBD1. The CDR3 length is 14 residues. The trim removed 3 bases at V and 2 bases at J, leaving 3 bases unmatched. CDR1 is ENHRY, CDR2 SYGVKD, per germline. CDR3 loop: CAISDLTGNYGYTF. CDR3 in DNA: TGTGCCATCAGTGACCTGACAGGGAACTATGGCTACACCTTC.

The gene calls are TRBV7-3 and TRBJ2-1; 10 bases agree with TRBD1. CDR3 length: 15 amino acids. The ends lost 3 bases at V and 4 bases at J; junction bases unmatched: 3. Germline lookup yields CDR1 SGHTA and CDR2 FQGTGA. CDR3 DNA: TGTGCCAGCAGCTTCGGGACAGGGGTTTACAATGAGCAGTTCTTC. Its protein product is CASSFGTGVYNEQFF.

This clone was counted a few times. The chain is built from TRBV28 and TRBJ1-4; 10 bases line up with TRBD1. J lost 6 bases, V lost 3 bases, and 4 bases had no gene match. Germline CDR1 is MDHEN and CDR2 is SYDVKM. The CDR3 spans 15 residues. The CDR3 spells CASSLPGTGDEKLFF. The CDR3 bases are TGTGCCAGCAGTTTGCCCGGGACAGGGGATGAAAAACTGTTTTTT.

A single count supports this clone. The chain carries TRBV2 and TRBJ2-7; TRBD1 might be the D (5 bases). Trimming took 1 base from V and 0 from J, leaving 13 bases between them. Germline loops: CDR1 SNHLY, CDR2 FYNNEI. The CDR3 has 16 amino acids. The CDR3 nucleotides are TGTGCCAGCAGTGAAGGGTATAGGGGTGACTCCTACGAGCAGTACTTC. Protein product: CASSEGYRGDSYEQYF.